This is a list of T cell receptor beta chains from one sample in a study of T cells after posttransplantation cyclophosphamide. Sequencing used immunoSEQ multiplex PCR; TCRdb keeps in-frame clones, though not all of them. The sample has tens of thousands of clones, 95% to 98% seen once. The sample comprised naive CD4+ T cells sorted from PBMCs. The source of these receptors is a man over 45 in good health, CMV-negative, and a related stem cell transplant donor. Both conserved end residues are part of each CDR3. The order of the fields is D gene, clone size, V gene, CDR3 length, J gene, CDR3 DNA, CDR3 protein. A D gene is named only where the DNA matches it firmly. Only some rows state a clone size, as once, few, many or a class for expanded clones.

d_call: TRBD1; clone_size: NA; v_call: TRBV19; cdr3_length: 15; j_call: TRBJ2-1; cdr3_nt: TGTGCCAGTAGCCCGGACAGGGCCACCTACAATGAGCAGTTCTTC; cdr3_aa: CASSPDRATYNEQFF
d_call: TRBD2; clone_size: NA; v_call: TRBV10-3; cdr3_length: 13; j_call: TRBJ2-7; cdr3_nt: TGTGCCATCAGGGGGGGAGGGTCCTACGAGCAGTACTTC; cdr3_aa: CAIRGGGSYEQYF
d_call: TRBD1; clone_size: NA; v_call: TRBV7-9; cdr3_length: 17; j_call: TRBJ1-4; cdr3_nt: TGTGCCAGCAGCCTCCCACACGACAGGGGGCCCGCCGAAAAACTGTTTTTT; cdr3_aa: CASSLPHDRGPAEKLFF
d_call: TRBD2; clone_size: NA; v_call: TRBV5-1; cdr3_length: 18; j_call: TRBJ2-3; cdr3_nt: TGCGCCAGCAGCTTGGCGCGGCTAGCGGGGGTTTTAACAGATACGCAGTATTTT; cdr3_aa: CASSLARLAGVLTDTQYF
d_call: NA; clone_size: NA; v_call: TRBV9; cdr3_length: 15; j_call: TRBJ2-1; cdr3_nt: TGTGCCAGCAGCGTAGGACAGCCTACAGGAAATGAGCAGTTCTTC; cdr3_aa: CASSVGQPTGNEQFF
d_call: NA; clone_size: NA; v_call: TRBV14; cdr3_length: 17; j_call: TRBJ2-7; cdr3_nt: TGTGCCAGCAGCCAACTGGGAACTAGCCCGGGCGCCTACGAGCAGTACTTC; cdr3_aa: CASSQLGTSPGAYEQYF
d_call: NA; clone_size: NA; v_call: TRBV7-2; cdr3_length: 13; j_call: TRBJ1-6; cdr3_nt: TGTGCCAGCAGCTTAGGGGAGGGCTCACCCCTCCACTTT; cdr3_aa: CASSLGEGSPLHF
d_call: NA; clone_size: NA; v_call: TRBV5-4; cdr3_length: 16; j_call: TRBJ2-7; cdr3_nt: TGTGCCAGCAGACAGACGAACAGGGAGAACTCCTACGAGCAGTACTTC; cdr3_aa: CASRQTNRENSYEQYF
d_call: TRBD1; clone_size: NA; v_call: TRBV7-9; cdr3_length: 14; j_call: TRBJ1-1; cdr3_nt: TGTGCCAGCAGCTTACAGGGGGCTCTCACTGAAGCTTTCTTT; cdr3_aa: CASSLQGALTEAFF
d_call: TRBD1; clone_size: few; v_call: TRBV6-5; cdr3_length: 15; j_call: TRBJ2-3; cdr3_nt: TGTGCCAGCAGTTACAAGGGACAGGGAACAGATACGCAGTATTTT; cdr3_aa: CASSYKGQGTDTQYF
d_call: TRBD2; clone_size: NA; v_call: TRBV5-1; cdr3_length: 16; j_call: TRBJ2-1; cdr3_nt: TGCGCCAGCAGCTTGGCCGGAGCGGGGGGGCAAAATGAGCAGTTCTTC; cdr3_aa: CASSLAGAGGQNEQFF
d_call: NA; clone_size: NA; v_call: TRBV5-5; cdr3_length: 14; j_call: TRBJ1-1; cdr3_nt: TGTGCCAGCAGCTTGAGGGGCACGAACACTGAAGCTTTCTTT; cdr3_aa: CASSLRGTNTEAFF
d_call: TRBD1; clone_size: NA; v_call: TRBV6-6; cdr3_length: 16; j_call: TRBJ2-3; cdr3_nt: TGTGCCAGCAGTCCACCGGGACAGGGGGCTTCAGATACGCAGTATTTT; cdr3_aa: CASSPPGQGASDTQYF
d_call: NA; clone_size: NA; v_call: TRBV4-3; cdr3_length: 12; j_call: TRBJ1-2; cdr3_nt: TGCGCCAGCAGCCAAGATCGGGGGGGCTACACCTTC; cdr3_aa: CASSQDRGGYTF
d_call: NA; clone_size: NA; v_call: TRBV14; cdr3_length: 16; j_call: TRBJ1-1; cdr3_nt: TGTGCCAGCAGCCAAGTAAGTAACAGGAGGAACACTGAAGCTTTCTTT; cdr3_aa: CASSQVSNRRNTEAFF
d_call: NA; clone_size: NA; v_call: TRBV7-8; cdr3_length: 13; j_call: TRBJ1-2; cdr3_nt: TGTGCCAGCAGCATAACAGGCCCGGATGGCTACACCTTC; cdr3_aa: CASSITGPDGYTF
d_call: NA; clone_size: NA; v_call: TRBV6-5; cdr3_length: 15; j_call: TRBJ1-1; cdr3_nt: TGTGCCAGCAGGCCTATCTGGGGGGGAGACACTGAAGCTTTCTTT; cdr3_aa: CASRPIWGGDTEAFF
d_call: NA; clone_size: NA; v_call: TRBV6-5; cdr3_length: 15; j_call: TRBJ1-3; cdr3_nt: TGTGCCAGCAGTTACTCACGGGGGTATGGAAACACCATATATTTT; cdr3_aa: CASSYSRGYGNTIYF
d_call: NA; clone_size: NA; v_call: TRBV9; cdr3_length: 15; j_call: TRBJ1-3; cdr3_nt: TGTGCCAGCAGCGTAGGGGGGGTCTCTGGAAACACCATATATTTT; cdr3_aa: CASSVGGVSGNTIYF
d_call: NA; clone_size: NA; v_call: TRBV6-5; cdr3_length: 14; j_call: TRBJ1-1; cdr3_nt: TGTGCCAGCAGCCGCACGTGGGGGGGATCTGAAGCTTTCTTT; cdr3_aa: CASSRTWGGSEAFF
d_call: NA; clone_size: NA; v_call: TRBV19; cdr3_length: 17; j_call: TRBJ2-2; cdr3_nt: TGTGCCAGTAGTATAGATCTGGGGCAGGGGAACACCGGGGAGCTGTTTTTT; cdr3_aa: CASSIDLGQGNTGELFF
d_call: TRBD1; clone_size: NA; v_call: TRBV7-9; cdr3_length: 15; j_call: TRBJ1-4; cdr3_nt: TGTGCCAGCAGCTCGGACAGGGATTTGGGTGAAAAACTGTTTTTT; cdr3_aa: CASSSDRDLGEKLFF
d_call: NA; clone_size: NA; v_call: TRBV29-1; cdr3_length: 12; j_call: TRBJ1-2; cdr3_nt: TGCAGCGTTGTCGGCAGCGCCTATGGCTACACCTTC; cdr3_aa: CSVVGSAYGYTF
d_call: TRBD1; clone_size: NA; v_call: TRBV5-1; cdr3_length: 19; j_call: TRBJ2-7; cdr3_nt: TGCGCCAGCAGCGGAGGGGACAGGGGTTCTATCCGTAGCTCCTACGAGCAGTACTTC; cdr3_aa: CASSGGDRGSIRSSYEQYF
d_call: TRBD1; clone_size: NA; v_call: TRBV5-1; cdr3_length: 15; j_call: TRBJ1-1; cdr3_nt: TGCGCCAGCAGCTGGGGGGACAGGGACAAAGTTGAAGCTTTCTTT; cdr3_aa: CASSWGDRDKVEAFF
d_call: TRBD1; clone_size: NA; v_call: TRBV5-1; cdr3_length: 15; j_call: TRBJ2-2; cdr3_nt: TGCGCCAGCAGCCAGGGACAGCAGAACACCGGGGAGCTGTTTTTT; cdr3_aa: CASSQGQQNTGELFF
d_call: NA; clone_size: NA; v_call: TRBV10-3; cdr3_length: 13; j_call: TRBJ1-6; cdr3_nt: TGTGCCATCAATGGGCAACGGAATTCACCCCTCCACTTT; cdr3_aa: CAINGQRNSPLHF
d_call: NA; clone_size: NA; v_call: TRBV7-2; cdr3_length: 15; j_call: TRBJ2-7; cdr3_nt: TGTGCCAGCAGAATCGGGTCGAGAGCCTCCTACGAGCAGTACTTC; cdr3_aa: CASRIGSRASYEQYF
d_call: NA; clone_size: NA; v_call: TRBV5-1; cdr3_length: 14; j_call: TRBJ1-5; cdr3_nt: TGCGCCAGCAGCTTTTCAGTGGGCTCGCAGCCCCAGCATTTT; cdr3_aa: CASSFSVGSQPQHF
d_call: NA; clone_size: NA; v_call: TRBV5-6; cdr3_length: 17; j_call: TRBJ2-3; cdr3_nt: TGTGCCAGCAGCCCCCTGGGCGGGGCCCTTAGCACAGATACGCAGTATTTT; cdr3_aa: CASSPLGGALSTDTQYF
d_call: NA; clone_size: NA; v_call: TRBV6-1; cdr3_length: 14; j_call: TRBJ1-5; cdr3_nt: TGTGCCAGCAGTCTACAGGATAGCAATCAGCCCCAGCATTTT; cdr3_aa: CASSLQDSNQPQHF
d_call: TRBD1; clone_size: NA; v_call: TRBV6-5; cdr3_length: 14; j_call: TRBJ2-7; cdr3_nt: TGTGCCAGCAGTTACGAGGACAGGGATTACGAGCAGTACTTC; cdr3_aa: CASSYEDRDYEQYF
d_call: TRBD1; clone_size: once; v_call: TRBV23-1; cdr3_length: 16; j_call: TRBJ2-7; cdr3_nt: TGCGCCAGCAGTAGCCGGGTGGGACAGGGGGCCTACGAGCAGTACTTC; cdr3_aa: CASSSRVGQGAYEQYF
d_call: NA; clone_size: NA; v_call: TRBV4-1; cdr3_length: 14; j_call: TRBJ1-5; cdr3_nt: TGCGCCAGCAGCCAAGATCCAGGCCGGCAGCCCCAGCATTTT; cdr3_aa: CASSQDPGRQPQHF
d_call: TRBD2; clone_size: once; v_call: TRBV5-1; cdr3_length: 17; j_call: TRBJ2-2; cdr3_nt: TGCGCCAGCAGCTTGGCCACTAGCGGAGGCCACACCGGGGAGCTGTTTTTT; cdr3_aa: CASSLATSGGHTGELFF
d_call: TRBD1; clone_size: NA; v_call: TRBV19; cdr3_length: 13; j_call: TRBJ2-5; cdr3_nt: TGTGCCAGTAGGTCGGCAGGGGGAGAGACCCAGTACTTC; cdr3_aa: CASRSAGGETQYF
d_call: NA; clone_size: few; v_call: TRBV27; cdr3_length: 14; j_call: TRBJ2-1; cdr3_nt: TGTGCCAGCAGTTCAAAGAGCTCCTACAATGAGCAGTTCTTC; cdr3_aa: CASSSKSSYNEQFF
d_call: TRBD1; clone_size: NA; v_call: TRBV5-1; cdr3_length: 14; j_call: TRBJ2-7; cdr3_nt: TGCGCCAGCAGCTTCCGGGACAGGCAATACGAGCAGTACTTC; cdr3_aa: CASSFRDRQYEQYF
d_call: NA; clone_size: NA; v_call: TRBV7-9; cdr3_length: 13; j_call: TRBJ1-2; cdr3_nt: TGTGCCAGCAGGGTACAGGGTGGAGATGGCTACACCTTC; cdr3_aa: CASRVQGGDGYTF
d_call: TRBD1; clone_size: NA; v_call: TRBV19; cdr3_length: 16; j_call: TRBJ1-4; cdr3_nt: TGTGCCAGCCGGGACAGGGGGAGCTCTATGGGAGAAAAACTGTTTTTT; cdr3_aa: CASRDRGSSMGEKLFF
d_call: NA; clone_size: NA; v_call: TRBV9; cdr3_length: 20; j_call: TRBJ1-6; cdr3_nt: TGTGCCAGCAGCGTAGTCAGCCATGGCGCCAAACAGTACTATAATTCACCCCTCCACTTT; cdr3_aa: CASSVVSHGAKQYYNSPLHF
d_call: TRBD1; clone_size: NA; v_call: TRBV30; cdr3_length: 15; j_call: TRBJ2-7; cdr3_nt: TGTGCCTGGAGTGGAAAGACAGGGAGCTCCTACGAGCAGTACTTC; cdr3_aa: CAWSGKTGSSYEQYF
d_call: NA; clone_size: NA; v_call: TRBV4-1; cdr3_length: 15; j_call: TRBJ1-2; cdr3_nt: TGCGCCAGCAGCCAAGATGCCGATGGGGGCCGTGGCTACACCTTC; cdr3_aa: CASSQDADGGRGYTF
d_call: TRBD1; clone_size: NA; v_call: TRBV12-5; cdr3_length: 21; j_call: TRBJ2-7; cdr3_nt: TGTGCTAGTGGTTTATACCCCTTTGAGCAACACCGGGACAGAGAATCCTACGAGCAGTACTTC; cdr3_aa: CASGLYPFEQHRDRESYEQYF
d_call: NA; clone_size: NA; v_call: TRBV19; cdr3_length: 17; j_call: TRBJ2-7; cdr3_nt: TGTGCCAGTAGCAATAACGGTCTCGGGGACTCTAGCTACGAGCAGTACTTC; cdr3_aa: CASSNNGLGDSSYEQYF
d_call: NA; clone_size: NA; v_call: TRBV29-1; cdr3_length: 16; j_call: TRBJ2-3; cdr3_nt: TGCAGCGTTGATGAAGTTAGCGGTTCCGGCACAGATACGCAGTATTTT; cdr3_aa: CSVDEVSGSGTDTQYF
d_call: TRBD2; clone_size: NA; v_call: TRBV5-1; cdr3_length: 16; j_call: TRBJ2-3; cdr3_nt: TGCGCCAGCAGCTTGGGCGGGGGGATCGCGTCAGATACGCAGTATTTT; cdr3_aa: CASSLGGGIASDTQYF
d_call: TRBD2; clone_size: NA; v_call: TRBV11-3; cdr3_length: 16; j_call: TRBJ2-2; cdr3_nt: TGTGCCAGCAGCTTGGCGGCGGGGGGAAACACCGGGGAGCTGTTTTTT; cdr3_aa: CASSLAAGGNTGELFF
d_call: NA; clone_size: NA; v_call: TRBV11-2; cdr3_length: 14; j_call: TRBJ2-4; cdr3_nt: TGTGCCAGCAGCTCCCCGGCGGGGTCGGGTTTTCAGTACTTC; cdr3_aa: CASSSPAGSGFQYF
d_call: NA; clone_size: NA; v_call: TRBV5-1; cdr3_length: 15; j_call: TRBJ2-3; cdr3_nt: TGCGCCAGCAGTCATCAGGGTCCCAGCACAGATACGCAGTATTTT; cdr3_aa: CASSHQGPSTDTQYF
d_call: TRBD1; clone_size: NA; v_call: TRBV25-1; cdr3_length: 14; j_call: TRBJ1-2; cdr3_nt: TGTGCCAGCAGTGCCCGACAGGGGGAATATGGCTACACCTTC; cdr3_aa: CASSARQGEYGYTF
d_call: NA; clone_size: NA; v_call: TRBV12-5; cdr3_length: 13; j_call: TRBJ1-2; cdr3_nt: TGTGCTAGTAGGGGACAAGATTTGGATGGCTACACCTTC; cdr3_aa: CASRGQDLDGYTF
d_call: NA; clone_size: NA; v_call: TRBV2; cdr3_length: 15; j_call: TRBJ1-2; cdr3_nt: TGTGCCAGCAGTGAGGCAGGGAACGGTTTGTATGGCTACACCTTC; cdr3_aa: CASSEAGNGLYGYTF
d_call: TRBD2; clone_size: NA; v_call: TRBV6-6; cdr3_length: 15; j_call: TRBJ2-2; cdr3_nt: TGTGCCAGCAGTCGGGCGGGGGGTCGGACCGGGGAGCTGTTTTTT; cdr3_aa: CASSRAGGRTGELFF
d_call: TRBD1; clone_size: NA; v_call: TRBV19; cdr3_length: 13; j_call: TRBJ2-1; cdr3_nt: TGTGCCAGTAGTGGACAGGGTTACAATGAGCAGTTCTTC; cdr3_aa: CASSGQGYNEQFF
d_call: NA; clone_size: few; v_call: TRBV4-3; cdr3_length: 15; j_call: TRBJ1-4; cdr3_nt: TGCGCCAGCAGCCCCAGACAGGCAACTAATGAAAAACTGTTTTTT; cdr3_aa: CASSPRQATNEKLFF
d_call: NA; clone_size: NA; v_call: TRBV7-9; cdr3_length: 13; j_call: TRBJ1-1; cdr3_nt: TGTGCCAGCACCCTACAGGCGAACACTGAAGCTTTCTTT; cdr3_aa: CASTLQANTEAFF